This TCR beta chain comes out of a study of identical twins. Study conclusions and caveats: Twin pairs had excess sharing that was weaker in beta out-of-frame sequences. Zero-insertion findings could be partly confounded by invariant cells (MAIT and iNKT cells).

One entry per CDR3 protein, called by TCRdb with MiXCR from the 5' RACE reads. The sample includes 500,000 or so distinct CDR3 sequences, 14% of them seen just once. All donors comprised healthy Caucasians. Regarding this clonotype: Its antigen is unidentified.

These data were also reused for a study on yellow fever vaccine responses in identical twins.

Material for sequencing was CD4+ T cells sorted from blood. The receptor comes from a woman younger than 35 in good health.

The CDR3 DNA follows: TGTGCCAGCGCCAGCCAACTCAATTCACCCCTCCACTTT. Amino acid sequence: CASASQLNSPLHF. This chain joins TRBV28 and TRBJ1-6; no definite D call. Germline V gene lookup returns CDR1 MDHEN and CDR2 SYDVKM. This CDR3 is 13 amino acids long. V gave up 8 bases and J gave up 7 bases, with 12 bases separating them.